Sequencing of this T cell receptor beta chain was carried out in a study of blood T cells in healthy people across ages. V dropped 1 base and J dropped 6 bases, with 9 bases sitting between them. There are 13 residues in the CDR3. Germline V gives CDR1 GTSNPN, CDR2 SVGIG (reference sequence). A second PCR, run for about 7 to 11 cycles, used a sample-barcoded 5' primer plus a J-beta primer mix. The authors tagged each cDNA molecule using a template-switch adaptor with 12 random nucleotides. TCRdb reanalysed the 5' RACE reads using MiXCR and keeps one entry per CDR3 protein. The sample carries roughly 700,000 distinct CDR3 sequences, around 48% recorded once.

This chain joins TRBV30 and TRBJ2-2, with D possibly matching TRBD1 (6 bases). The source of this sequence is a woman in her fifties or sixties in good health. The source material was blood. The CDR3 region is CAWSARQAGELFF. The DNA for the CDR3 is TGTGCCTGGAGTGCCCGACAGGCCGGGGAGCTGTTTTTT.